This T cell receptor beta chain was observed in a study of blood T cell repertoires in COVID-19. Study details: Acute-phase and convalescent COVID-19 samples originated in the United States, Italy and Spain. The cDNA or gDNA used as material had been derived from T cells, B-cell-depleted T cells, or PBMCs.

The CDR3 has 15 residues. After removal of 0 bases from V and 4 bases from J, the junction contained 3 bases not matched to a gene. Germline CDR1 is SGHVS and CDR2 is FQNEAQ. As handled by the study authors: Using reference gene primer amplification, nucleated cell counts were estimated. The repertoire was sequenced with immunoSEQ multiplex PCR; TCRdb's copy has only in-frame clones and lacks some. From that table come the V and J calls and clone size; the DNA was used to work out D and trimming. This table has 150,000 to 200,000 clones, 75% to 90% appearing once. V gene TRBV7-8 combines with J gene TRBJ2-1; 7 bases fit TRBD2. The sample comprised peripheral blood. The sequence was obtained from a middle-aged woman with acute or convalescent COVID-19. Here the CDR3 reads CASSLAGGRYNEQFF. In DNA form, the CDR3 reads TGTGCCAGCAGCTTAGCGGGGGGGAGGTACAATGAGCAGTTCTTC.